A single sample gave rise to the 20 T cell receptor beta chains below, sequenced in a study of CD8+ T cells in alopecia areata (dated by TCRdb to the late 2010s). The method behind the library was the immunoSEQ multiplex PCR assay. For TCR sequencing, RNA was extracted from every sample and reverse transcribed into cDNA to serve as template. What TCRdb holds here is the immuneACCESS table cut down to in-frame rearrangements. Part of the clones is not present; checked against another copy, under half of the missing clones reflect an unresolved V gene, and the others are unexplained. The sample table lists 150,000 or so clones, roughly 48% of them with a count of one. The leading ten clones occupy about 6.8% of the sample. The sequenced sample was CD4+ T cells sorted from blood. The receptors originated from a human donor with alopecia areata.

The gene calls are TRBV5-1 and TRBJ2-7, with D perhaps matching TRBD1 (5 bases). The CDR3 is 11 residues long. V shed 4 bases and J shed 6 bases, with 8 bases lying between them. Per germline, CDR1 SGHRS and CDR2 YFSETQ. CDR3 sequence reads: CASSQGPEQYF. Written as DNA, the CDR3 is TGCGCCAGCAGCCAGGGCCCCGAGCAGTACTTC.

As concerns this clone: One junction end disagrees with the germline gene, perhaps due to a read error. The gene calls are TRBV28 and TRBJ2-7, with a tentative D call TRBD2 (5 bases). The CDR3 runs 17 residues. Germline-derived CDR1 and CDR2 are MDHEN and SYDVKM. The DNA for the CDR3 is TGTGCCAGCAGTTCCCCGAAGTCACCCGGGGAGCCCTACAAGCAGTACTTC. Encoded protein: CASSSPKSPGEPYKQYF.

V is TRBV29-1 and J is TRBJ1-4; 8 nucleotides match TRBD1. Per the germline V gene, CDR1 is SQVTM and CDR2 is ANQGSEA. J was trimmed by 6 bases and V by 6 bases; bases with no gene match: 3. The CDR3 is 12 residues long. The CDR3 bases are TGCAGCGTCGGACAGGGTTATGAAAAACTGTTTTTT. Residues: CSVGQGYEKLFF.

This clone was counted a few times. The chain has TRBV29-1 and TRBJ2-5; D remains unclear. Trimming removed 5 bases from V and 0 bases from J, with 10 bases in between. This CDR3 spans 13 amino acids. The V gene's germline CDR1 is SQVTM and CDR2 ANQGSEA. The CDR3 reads CSVKIPYQETQYF. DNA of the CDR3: TGCAGCGTTAAAATTCCATACCAAGAGACCCAGTACTTC.

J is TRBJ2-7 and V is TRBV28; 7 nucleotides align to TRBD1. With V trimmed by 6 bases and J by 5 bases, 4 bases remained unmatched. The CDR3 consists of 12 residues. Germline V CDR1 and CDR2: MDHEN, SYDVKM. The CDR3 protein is CASRTGSNEQYF. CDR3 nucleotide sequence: TGTGCCAGCAGGACAGGGTCAAACGAGCAGTACTTC. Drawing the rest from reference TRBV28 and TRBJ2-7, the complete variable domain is DVKVTQSSRYLVKRTGEKVFLECVQDMDHENMFWYRQDPGLGLRLIYFSYDVKMKEKGDIPEGYSVSREKKERFSLILESASTNQTSMYLCASRTGSNEQYFGPGTRLTVT.

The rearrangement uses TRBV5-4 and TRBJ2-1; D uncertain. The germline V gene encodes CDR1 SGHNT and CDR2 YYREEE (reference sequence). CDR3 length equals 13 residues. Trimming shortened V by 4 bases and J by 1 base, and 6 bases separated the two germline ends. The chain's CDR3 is CASSQQSYNEQFF. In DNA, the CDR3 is TGTGCCAGCAGCCAACAATCCTACAATGAGCAGTTCTTC.

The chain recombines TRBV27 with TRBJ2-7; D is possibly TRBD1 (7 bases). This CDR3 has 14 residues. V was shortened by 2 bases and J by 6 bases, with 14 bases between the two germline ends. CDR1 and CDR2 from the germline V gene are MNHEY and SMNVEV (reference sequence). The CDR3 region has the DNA TGTGCCAGCAGTTTAGTGCAGGGGGGCTTCGAGCAGTACTTC. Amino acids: CASSLVQGGFEQYF.

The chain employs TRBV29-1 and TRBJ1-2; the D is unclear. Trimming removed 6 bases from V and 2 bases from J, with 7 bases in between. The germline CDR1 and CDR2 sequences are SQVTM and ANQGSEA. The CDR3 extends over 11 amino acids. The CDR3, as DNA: TGCAGCGTGGTTACGAACTATGGCTACACCTTC. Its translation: CSVVTNYGYTF.

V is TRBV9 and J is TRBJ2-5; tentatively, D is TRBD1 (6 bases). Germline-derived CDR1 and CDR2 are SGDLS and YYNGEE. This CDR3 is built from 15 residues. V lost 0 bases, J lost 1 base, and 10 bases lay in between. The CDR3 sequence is CASSVGTEIQETQYF. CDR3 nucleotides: TGTGCCAGCAGCGTAGGGACAGAAATCCAAGAGACCCAGTACTTC.

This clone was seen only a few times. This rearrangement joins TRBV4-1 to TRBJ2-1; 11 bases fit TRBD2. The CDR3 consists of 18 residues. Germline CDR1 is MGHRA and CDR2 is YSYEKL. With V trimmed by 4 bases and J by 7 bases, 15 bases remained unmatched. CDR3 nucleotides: TGCGCCAGCAGCCGAACGGGCCCAGTAGCGGGAGGGGGAAATGAGCAGTTCTTC. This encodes CASSRTGPVAGGGNEQFF.

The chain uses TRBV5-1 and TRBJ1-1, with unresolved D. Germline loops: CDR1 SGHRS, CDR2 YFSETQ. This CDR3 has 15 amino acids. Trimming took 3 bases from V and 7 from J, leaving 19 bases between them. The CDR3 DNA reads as TGCGCCAGCAGCTCCCAGAACTCTGAGGTCGTTGAAGCTTTCTTT. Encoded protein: CASSSQNSEVVEAFF.

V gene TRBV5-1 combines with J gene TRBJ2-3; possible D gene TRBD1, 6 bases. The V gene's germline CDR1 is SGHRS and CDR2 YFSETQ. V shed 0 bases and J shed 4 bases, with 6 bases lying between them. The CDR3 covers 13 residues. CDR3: CASSLDRADTQYF. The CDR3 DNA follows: TGCGCCAGCAGCTTGGACAGGGCAGATACGCAGTATTTT.

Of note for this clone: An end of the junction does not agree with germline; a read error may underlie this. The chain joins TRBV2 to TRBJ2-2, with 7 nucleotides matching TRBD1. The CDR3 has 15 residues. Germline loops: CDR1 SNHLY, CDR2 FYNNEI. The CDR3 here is CASREGTENTGELFF. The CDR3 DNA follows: TGTGCCAGCAGAGAAGGGACAGAGAACACCGGGGAGCTGTTTTTT.

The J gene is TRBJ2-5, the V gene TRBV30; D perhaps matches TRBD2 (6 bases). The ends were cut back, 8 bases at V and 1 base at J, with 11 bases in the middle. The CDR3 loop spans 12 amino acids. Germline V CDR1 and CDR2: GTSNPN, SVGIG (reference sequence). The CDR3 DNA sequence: TGTGCCCACAATAGCGGCCAAGAGACCCAGTACTTC. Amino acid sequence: CAHNSGQETQYF.

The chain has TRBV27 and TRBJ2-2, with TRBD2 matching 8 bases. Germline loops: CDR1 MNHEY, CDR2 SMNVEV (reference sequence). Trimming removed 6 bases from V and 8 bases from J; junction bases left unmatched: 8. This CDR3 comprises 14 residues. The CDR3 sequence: CASRPGGAQGELFF. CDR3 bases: TGTGCCAGCAGACCGGGGGGGGCCCAGGGGGAGCTGTTTTTT.

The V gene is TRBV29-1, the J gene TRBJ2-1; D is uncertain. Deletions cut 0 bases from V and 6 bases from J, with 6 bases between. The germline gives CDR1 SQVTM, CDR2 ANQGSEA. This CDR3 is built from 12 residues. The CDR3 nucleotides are TGCAGCGTTGAAGATCAACTCAATGAGCAGTTCTTC. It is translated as CSVEDQLNEQFF.

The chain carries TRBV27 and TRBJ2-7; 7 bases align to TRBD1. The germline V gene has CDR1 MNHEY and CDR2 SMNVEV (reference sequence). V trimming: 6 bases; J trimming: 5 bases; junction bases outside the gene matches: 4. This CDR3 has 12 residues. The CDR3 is CASSVGGHEQYF. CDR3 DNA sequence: TGTGCCAGCAGCGTAGGGGGCCACGAGCAGTACTTC.

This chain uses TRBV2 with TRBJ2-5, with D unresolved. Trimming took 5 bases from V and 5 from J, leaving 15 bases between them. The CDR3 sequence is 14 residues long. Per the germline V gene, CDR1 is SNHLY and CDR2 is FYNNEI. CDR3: CASSTTWVSETQYF. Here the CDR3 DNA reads TGTGCCAGCAGTACCACGTGGGTATCGGAGACCCAGTACTTC.

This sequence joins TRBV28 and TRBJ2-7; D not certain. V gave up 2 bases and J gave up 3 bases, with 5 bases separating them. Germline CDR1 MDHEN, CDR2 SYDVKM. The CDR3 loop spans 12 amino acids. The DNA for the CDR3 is TGTGCCAGCAGTTTACAGCTCTACGAGCAGTACTTC. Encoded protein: CASSLQLYEQYF.

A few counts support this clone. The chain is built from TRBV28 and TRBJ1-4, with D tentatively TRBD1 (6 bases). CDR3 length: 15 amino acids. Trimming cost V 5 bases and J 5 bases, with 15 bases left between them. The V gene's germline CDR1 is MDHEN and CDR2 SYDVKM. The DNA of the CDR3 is TGTGCCAGCAGTCCCCGGACAGTCGACAATGAAAAACTGTTTTTT. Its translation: CASSPRTVDNEKLFF.